This is a list of T cell receptor beta chains from one sample in a study of T cell changes during pregnancy in multiple sclerosis. The method was immunoSEQ multiplex PCR; TCRdb's version includes in-frame clones alone and lacks a portion of them. The sample has about 92,000 clones, approximately 92% seen once. This sample comprised peripheral blood, obtained in the first trimester of pregnancy. Receptors originate from a female donor with multiple sclerosis, enrolled in a pregnancy study. The CDR3 runs from the conserved cysteine through the conserved F or W. The D gene is left open where the match is weak. Size values are once, few and many counts, or a class for expanded clones, and some rows have none.

v_call,d_call,j_call,clone_size,cdr3_aa,cdr3_nt
TRBV6-5,TRBD1,TRBJ1-4,NA,CASSYGGQWNEKLFF,TGTGCCAGCAGTTACGGGGGACAGTGGAATGAAAAACTGTTTTTT
TRBV7-3,TRBD1,TRBJ2-7,NA,CASSFSAGTGFEQYF,TGTGCCAGCAGCTTCTCTGCTGGGACAGGGTTCGAGCAGTACTTC
TRBV18,TRBD2,TRBJ2-1,NA,CASSRETSGGYNEQFF,TGTGCCAGCTCACGAGAGACTAGCGGGGGCTACAATGAGCAGTTCTTC
TRBV19,TRBD2,TRBJ2-1,NA,CASTPGTSDYNEQFF,TGTGCCAGCACCCCCGGGACTAGCGACTACAATGAGCAGTTCTTC
TRBV5-1,NA,TRBJ2-1,NA,CASSLSKPVVDNEQFF,TGCGCCAGCAGCTTGTCCAAGCCCGTTGTGGACAATGAGCAGTTCTTC
TRBV5-1,NA,TRBJ1-1,NA,CASSLGRETEAFF,TGCGCCAGCAGCTTGGGACGGGAGACTGAAGCTTTCTTT
TRBV9,TRBD1,TRBJ1-1,NA,CASSVGTGGEAFF,TGTGCCAGCAGCGTAGGGACAGGGGGCGAAGCTTTCTTT
TRBV7-6,TRBD1,TRBJ2-7,NA,CASSSGTVGYEQYF,TGTGCCAGCAGTTCCGGGACAGTGGGCTACGAGCAGTACTTC
TRBV19,TRBD1,TRBJ1-2,NA,CASSIGTGNYGYTF,TGTGCCAGTAGTATCGGGACAGGGAACTATGGCTACACCTTC
TRBV9,NA,TRBJ2-4,once,CASSAGSKNIQYF,TGTGCCAGCAGCGCGGGATCCAAAAACATTCAGTACTTC
TRBV9,NA,TRBJ2-2,NA,CASSVSGVPGELFF,NA
TRBV7-9,NA,TRBJ2-7,NA,CASSLEATGRYEQYF,TGTGCCAGCAGCTTAGAAGCGACTGGGAGGTACGAGCAGTACTTC
TRBV5-1,NA,TRBJ1-2,NA,CASSLDHTYGYTF,TGCGCCAGCAGCTTGGATCACACCTATGGCTACACCTTC
TRBV6-6,TRBD1,TRBJ1-4,NA,CASSYEGAGSEKLFF,TGTGCCAGCAGTTACGAGGGGGCCGGCAGTGAAAAACTGTTTTTT
TRBV7-3,NA,TRBJ2-1,NA,CASSPLAGAGYNEQFF,TGTGCCAGCAGCCCACTAGCCGGAGCCGGGTACAATGAGCAGTTCTTC
TRBV6-1,NA,TRBJ2-5,NA,CASSERQDGKTQYF,TGTGCCAGCAGTGAGCGACAGGACGGGAAGACCCAGTACTTC
TRBV7-3,NA,TRBJ2-7,NA,CASSWDSYEQYF,TGTGCCAGCAGCTGGGACTCATACGAGCAGTACTTC
TRBV19,NA,TRBJ1-4,NA,CASQSPGISNEKLFF,TGTGCCAGCCAATCCCCAGGGATAAGTAATGAAAAACTGTTTTTT
TRBV5-1,TRBD1,TRBJ2-6,NA,CASSFGTGNTGANVLTF,TGCGCCAGCAGCTTCGGGACAGGGAATACTGGGGCCAACGTCCTGACTTTC
TRBV5-8,NA,TRBJ1-4,NA,CASSLVQGSTNEKLFF,TGTGCCAGCAGCTTGGTTCAGGGGAGTACTAATGAAAAACTGTTTTTT
TRBV5-6,NA,TRBJ1-2,NA,CASSRGDGYTF,TGTGCCAGCAGCCGGGGAGACGGCTACACCTTC
TRBV5-1,TRBD2,TRBJ2-4,NA,CASIGCGLAGGPKNIQYF,TGCGCCAGCATCGGGTGTGGACTAGCGGGGGGGCCCAAAAACATTCAGTACTTC
TRBV5-4,TRBD1,TRBJ2-7,NA,CASSLGRQGDYEQYF,TGTGCCAGCAGCTTGGGCCGACAGGGGGACTACGAGCAGTACTTC
TRBV11-1,NA,TRBJ2-2,NA,CASSFWAENTGELFF,TGTGCCAGCAGCTTTTGGGCCGAGAACACCGGGGAGCTGTTTTTT
TRBV2,TRBD1,TRBJ2-1,many,CASKTGGYEQFF,TGTGCCAGCAAGACAGGGGGCTATGAGCAGTTCTTC
TRBV19,NA,TRBJ2-4,NA,CASSRGLAKNIQYF,TGTGCCAGTAGTCGAGGTCTAGCCAAAAACATTCAGTACTTC
TRBV5-6,NA,TRBJ1-6,NA,CASSSRGSNSPLHF,TGTGCCAGCAGCTCACGGGGTTCAAATTCACCCCTCCACTTT
TRBV5-6,TRBD1,TRBJ1-1,NA,CASSSTRRDRLATAFF,TGTGCCAGCAGCTCTACTCGCCGGGACAGGCTAGCCACAGCTTTCTTT
TRBV6-1,TRBD1,TRBJ2-7,NA,CASSGGSGGNEQYF,TGTGCCAGCAGTGGGGGTTCAGGGGGCAACGAGCAGTACTTC
TRBV4-2,TRBD2,TRBJ2-3,NA,CASSQERGGGTDTQYF,TGTGCCAGCAGCCAAGAACGCGGGGGAGGTACAGATACGCAGTATTTT
TRBV10-2,NA,TRBJ1-6,NA,CASSAIQGDGNSPLHF,TGCGCCAGCAGTGCGATACAGGGAGACGGGAATTCACCCCTCCACTTT
TRBV6-6,NA,TRBJ1-6,NA,CASSYRPRDNSPLHF,TGTGCCAGCAGTTACCGGCCGAGGGATAATTCACCCCTCCACTTT
TRBV4-1,TRBD1,TRBJ1-2,NA,CASSGRDGTGRANYGYTF,TGCGCCAGCAGCGGACGGGACGGGACAGGTCGAGCTAACTATGGCTACACCTTC
TRBV6-1,NA,TRBJ2-7,few,CASSGRDSSYEQYF,TGTGCCAGCAGTGGCCGGGACTCGAGCTACGAGCAGTACTTC
TRBV21-1,NA,TRBJ1-5,NA,CASSKKTGGDQPQHF,TGTGCCAGCAGCAAAAAGACAGGGGGCGATCAGCCCCAGCATTTT
TRBV13,NA,TRBJ2-1,NA,CASSLGLALEQFF,TGTGCCAGCAGCTTAGGACTAGCACTAGAGCAGTTCTTC
TRBV4-1,TRBD1,TRBJ2-7,NA,CASSQATGTGYEQYF,TGCGCCAGCAGCCAAGCCACCGGGACAGGGTACGAGCAGTACTTC
TRBV11-2,TRBD2,TRBJ2-3,NA,CASSLEELAVFTDTQYF,TGTGCCAGCAGCTTAGAGGAGCTAGCGGTTTTCACAGATACGCAGTATTTT
TRBV6-5,TRBD1,TRBJ2-1,NA,CASRETGVNEQFF,TGTGCCAGCAGGGAGACAGGGGTCAATGAGCAGTTCTTC
TRBV1,NA,TRBJ2-7,NA,CTSSQGAEQYF,TGCACCAGCAGCCAAGGGGCCGAGCAGTACTTC
TRBV5-1,TRBD1,TRBJ1-4,NA,CASSPLGQAPLTTNEKLFF,TGCGCCAGCAGCCCGCTCGGACAGGCGCCGTTGACAACTAATGAAAAACTGTTTTTT
TRBV2,TRBD2,TRBJ2-1,NA,CASSDNPGLAGYNEQFF,TGTGCCAGCAGTGACAACCCCGGACTAGCGGGATACAATGAGCAGTTCTTC
TRBV10-1,NA,TRBJ2-5,NA,CASSDHLVGETQYF,TGCGCCAGCAGTGACCACCTGGTCGGAGAGACCCAGTACTTC
TRBV9,NA,TRBJ2-5,NA,CASSPWDFGETQYF,TGTGCCAGCAGCCCCTGGGACTTCGGAGAGACCCAGTACTTC
TRBV2,TRBD2,TRBJ2-2,NA,CASSVAGTSGGAGELFF,TGTGCCAGCAGTGTAGCTGGGACTAGCGGGGGGGCAGGGGAGCTGTTTTTT
TRBV19,NA,TRBJ1-2,NA,CATLGGAPNYGYTF,TGTGCCACCCTCGGAGGGGCGCCTAACTATGGCTACACCTTC
TRBV5-6,NA,TRBJ2-7,NA,CASSFGRRGYEQYF,TGTGCCAGCAGCTTTGGACGTAGGGGGTACGAGCAGTACTTC
TRBV10-2,NA,TRBJ2-7,NA,CASAASHYEQYF,TGCGCCAGCGCGGCCAGCCACTACGAGCAGTACTTC
TRBV12-5,TRBD1,TRBJ2-7,NA,CASGLPPRDSPYEQYF,TGTGCTAGTGGCCTCCCCCCCCGGGACAGTCCCTACGAGCAGTACTTC
TRBV27,TRBD2,TRBJ2-5,NA,CASSISGGETQYF,TGTGCCAGCAGTATTAGCGGGGGGGAGACCCAGTACTTC
TRBV7-3,NA,TRBJ1-4,NA,CASSIRGNEKLFF,TGTGCCAGCAGCATCAGGGGAAATGAAAAACTGTTTTTT